Sequencing of this T cell receptor beta chain was carried out in a study of blood T cell repertoires in COVID-19 (dated by TCRdb to the early 2020s). Some background on the complete study: Samples covering the acute and convalescent phases of COVID-19 were provided by collaborators in the United States, Italy and Spain. The prospective study material was composed of cDNA or gDNA derived from T cells, B-cell-depleted T cells, or PBMCs. Deeply sampled blood TCRbeta repertoires from subjects exposed to, actively infected with, or recovered from COVID-19 were included in the dataset. The repertoires were released in a freely available public database intended as a resource for research on the immune response to SARS-CoV-2. Samples came from the ongoing ImmuneRACE study (first 160 participants) plus 1,254 subjects from 6 global collaborators. Nearly every sample came with metadata listing a de-identified subject ID, COVID-19 status, age in years and sex. Where available, HLA class I and class II types were taken from metadata supplied by the sample provider and were not determined by assay-based typing. Study-wide findings and limitations: How much clinical and demographic metadata was included differed by source and by participant, and the metadata was provided uncurated.

With respect to this clone: No cognate antigen has been identified for it. No base-level quality is on record; no much larger clone is a single base apart.

As encoded in the germline V gene, CDR1 is MDHEN while CDR2 is SYDVKM. V and J are trimmed by 5 bases and 1 base, and the gene matches miss 6 bases of the junction. Including cysteine and phenylalanine, the CDR3 has 16 amino acids. CDR3 DNA only is kept here, 48 bases in frame from base 1. Collaborating institutions collected whole blood in K2EDTA tubes following their own protocols. For TCRbeta analysis, collaborators shipped samples in one of three forms: frozen whole blood, isolated PBMCs, or DNA extracted from either of those sample types. TCRbeta CDR3 regions were amplified from genomic DNA using the immunoSEQ Assay, a bias-controlled multiplex PCR. For the original study's pipeline: Nucleated cell counts per sample were estimated from amplification of reference gene primers within the assay. Sequence reads were collapsed and filtered to measure the absolute abundance of every unique TCRbeta CDR3 rearrangement. For each sample, productive Simpson clonality was calculated as the square root of Simpson's diversity index over productive rearrangements. The table comes from immuneACCESS by way of TCRdb, which keeps in-frame sequences with V and J called. Part of the clones is missing from these tables; in studies checked, under half for an unresolved V gene and the rest for unknown reasons. V, J and clone size are taken as reported in that table, and D and trimming were inferred from the DNA itself. The sample table contains approximately 190,000 clones; only one count was recorded for 65% to 85% of them. The ten largest clones take up approximately 15% of the sample.

The sequence links TRBV28 to TRBJ2-2; TRBD2 matches 8 bases in the middle. This TCR came from a man aged 55 to 70 with active or convalescent COVID-19. The sequencing sample was made of peripheral blood. The DNA sequence follows: TGTGCCAGCAGTCGGGGACTAGAGCGGAACACCGGGGAGCTGTTTTTT. This sequence encodes CASSRGLERNTGELFF.